The 26 T cell receptor beta chains presented below share a single source sample, sequenced in a study of vaccination and CD4 T cells after COVID-19. As for treatment: roughly 11-day PBMC culture with coronavirus spike peptide pools or control peptides (ViraFEST assay). For these receptors, no antigen is known. Sequencing of DNA taken from cultured CD4+ T cells relied on the Oncomine TCR Beta short-read assay. TCRdb redid the calling of the PCR reads with MiXCR, one entry per CDR3 protein. The sample lists fewer than 25,000 distinct CDR3 sequences, 45% to 50% seen once, with roughly 6.1% in the top ten. Sample: CD4+ T cells from blood, cultured in vitro. The origin of the receptors is a human donor who had recovered from COVID-19.

The chain has TRBV7-9 and TRBJ2-3, with 10 positions matching TRBD1. The CDR3 contains 14 residues. Germline V gene lookup returns CDR1 SEHNR and CDR2 FQNEAQ (reference sequence). Trimming removed 5 bases from V and 8 bases from J; junction bases left unmatched: 7. The CDR3 spells CASSTRTGGGTQYF. The CDR3 DNA sequence: TGTGCCAGCAGCACCAGGACAGGGGGAGGTACGCAGTATTTT.

This clonotype was picked up a small number of times. The chain carries TRBV19 and TRBJ1-6; D remains ambiguous. CDR1 is LNHDA and CDR2 is SQIVND in the germline V gene (reference sequence). The V end was cut by 6 bases, the J end by 5 bases, with 14 bases between. The CDR3 totals 15 residues. CDR3 DNA: TGTGCCAGTAGGGCTCTCGACGGCGATAATTCACCCCTCCACTTT. This encodes CASRALDGDNSPLHF. Supplemented by reference TRBV19 and TRBJ1-6, the full variable domain reads DGGITQSPKYLFRKEGQNVTLSCEQNLNHDAMYWYRQDPGQGLRLIYYSQIVNDFQKGDIAEGYSVSREKKESFPLTVTSAQKNPTAFYLCASRALDGDNSPLHFGNGTRLTVT.

There are a few counts of this clonotype. The chain carries TRBV21-1 and TRBJ2-7; the tabulated D call, TRBD2, remains unverified against the DNA. TRBV21-1 counts as a pseudogene. This CDR3 is built from 14 residues. CDR3 protein: CASTLTSDTYEQYF. The CDR3 DNA reads TGTGCCAGCACCTTGACTAGCGATACCTACGAGCAGTACTTC.

This clonotype was observed a handful of times. The CDR3 reads CSAPRTGVINEQFF. Written as DNA, the CDR3 is TGCAGTGCTCCTCGGACAGGGGTGATAAATGAGCAGTTCTTC. This chain uses TRBV20-1 with TRBJ2-1; 9 bases align to TRBD1. The CDR3 length is 14 residues. V was pared by 5 bases and J by 7 bases, with 9 bases of the junction left unmatched. Germline V gene lookup returns CDR1 DFQATT and CDR2 SNEGSKA (reference sequence).

V is TRBV20-1 and J is TRBJ2-5, with D possibly matching TRBD2 (5 bases). V lost 8 bases and J lost 5, with 18 bases in between. Germline V CDR1 and CDR2: DFQATT, SNEGSKA (reference sequence). The CDR3 is made up of 13 amino acids. The CDR3 region has the DNA TGCAGTCAAACTGGGCCCCGAGGGGAGACCCAGTACTTC. Its translation: CSQTGPRGETQYF.

The rearrangement uses TRBV27 and TRBJ1-1; D is unresolved. CDR1 is MNHEY and CDR2 is SMNVEV in the germline V gene (reference sequence). With 5 bases removed from V and 1 base from J, the gap between germline ends came to 14 bases. There are 15 residues in the CDR3. The CDR3 coding sequence is TGTGCCAGCAGTCCATACCCTACACGGAACACTGAAGCTTTCTTT. Its translation: CASSPYPTRNTEAFF.

The rearrangement joins TRBV2 to TRBJ1-2, with D unclear. Germline assignment: CDR1 SNHLY and CDR2 FYNNEI. The ends were cut back, 3 bases at V and 5 bases at J, with 10 bases in the middle. This CDR3 contains 13 residues. The CDR3 nucleotides are TGTGCCAGCAGTGATACTACAGTGTATGGCTACACCTTC. Translation gives CASSDTTVYGYTF.

V is TRBV20-1 and J is TRBJ2-2; 14 nucleotides match TRBD2. CDR3 size: 15 residues. Germline CDR1 is DFQATT and CDR2 is SNEGSKA (reference sequence). The V and J ends lost 3 bases and 5 bases, in that order; junction bases with no gene match: 2. The CDR3 coding sequence is TGCAGTGCTAGGGGGACTAGCGGGGGTACCGGGGAGCTGTTTTTT. Translation: CSARGTSGGTGELFF.

This chain uses TRBV15 with TRBJ1-1; D may be TRBD1 (5 bases). CDR3 length: 17 residues. V was pared by 5 bases and J by 2 bases, with 21 bases between. Germline V gene data show CDR1 as LNHNV and CDR2 as YYDKDF (reference sequence). CDR3 in DNA: TGTGCCACCAGCCCCAGGTCCCCGGGACTGCTAAACACTGAAGCTTTCTTT. Its protein product is CATSPRSPGLLNTEAFF. Combining the CDR3 with reference TRBV15 and TRBJ1-1 gives the whole variable domain DAMVIQNPRYQVTQFGKPVTLSCSQTLNHNVMYWYQQKSSQAPKLLFHYYDKDFNNEADTPDNFQSRRPNTSFCFLDIRSPGLGDTAMYLCATSPRSPGLLNTEAFFGQGTRLTVV.

The rearrangement links TRBV10-3 to TRBJ2-3, with a weak D call TRBD1 (5 bases). V was trimmed by 8 bases and J by 2 bases, leaving 14 bases between them. Per the germline V gene, CDR1 is ENHRY and CDR2 is SYGVKD. The CDR3 is made up of 14 amino acids. As DNA, the CDR3 is TGTGCCATCGCACTGACAGCCGTCACAGATACGCAGTATTTT. It encodes CAIALTAVTDTQYF.

This clonotype was seen more than once but under ten times. The chain is built from TRBV2 and TRBJ1-5, with D unclear. Germline values: CDR1 SNHLY, CDR2 FYNNEI. The length of the CDR3 is 13 residues. V gave up 6 bases and J gave up 7 bases, with 13 bases separating them. CDR3 loop: CASRLGLRQPQHF. The DNA of the CDR3 is TGTGCCAGCAGATTAGGGCTTCGGCAGCCCCAGCATTTT.

This clonotype was seen a handful of times. V is TRBV25-1 and J is TRBJ2-1, with D perhaps TRBD1 (5 bases). CDR1 is MGHDK and CDR2 is SYGVNS in the germline V gene. Trimming pared 1 base from V and 8 bases from J, leaving 9 bases between. The CDR3 contains 13 residues. In DNA, the CDR3 is TGTGCCAGCAGTGAATCATTCAGGGATGAGCAGTTCTTC. Translation gives CASSESFRDEQFF.

This sequence joins TRBV7-8 and TRBJ1-3, with unresolved D. The V end lost 2 bases, the J end lost 0 bases, and 11 bases lay between the germline ends. The germline V gene encodes CDR1 SGHVS and CDR2 FQNEAQ. CDR3 length: 16 residues. Here the CDR3 reads CASSLTRYYSGNTIYF. CDR3 nucleotide sequence: TGTGCCAGCAGCTTAACCCGGTATTACTCTGGAAACACCATATATTTT.

The chain joins TRBV11-3 to TRBJ2-1, with 8 nucleotides matching TRBD2. CDR1 and CDR2 from the germline V gene are SGHNT and YENEEA. CDR3 size: 14 residues. V lost 5 bases, J lost 8 bases, and 8 bases stayed unmatched. The CDR3 bases are TGTGCCAGCAGCGACAGCGGGAGTACCTATGAGCAGTTCTTC. Translated, it gives CASSDSGSTYEQFF. Complete variable domain (other parts from reference TRBV11-3 and TRBJ2-1): EAGVVQSPRYKIIEKKQPVAFWCNPISGHNTLYWYLQNLGQGPELLIRYENEEAVDDSQLPKDRFSAERLKGVDSTLKIQPAELGDSAVYLCASSDSGSTYEQFFGPGTRLTVL.

Turning to this clonotype: One end of the junction fails to match germline, which may point to a read error. This chain uses TRBV6-2 or TRBV6-3 with TRBJ1-1, with D perhaps TRBD1 (5 bases). CDR3 length: 13 amino acids. Germline V gene lookup returns CDR1 MNHEY and CDR2 SVGEGT. This CDR3 is CVSRSQGGTEAFF. CDR3 nucleotides: TGTGTCAGCAGGAGCCAGGGTGGAACTGAAGCTTTCTTT.

The rearrangement uses TRBV11-2 and TRBJ2-3; D gene ambiguous. With 2 bases removed from V and 6 bases from J, the gap between germline ends came to 3 bases. Per the germline V gene, CDR1 is SGHAT and CDR2 is FQNNGV. The CDR3 covers 11 residues. This CDR3 is CASSLSDTQYF. CDR3 DNA: TGTGCCAGCAGCTTAAGCGATACGCAGTATTTT.

The sample holds a few counts of this clonotype. The J gene is TRBJ2-5, the V gene TRBV7-2, with D uncertain. Trimming removed 0 bases at V and 2 bases at J, with 7 bases between. Germline assignment: CDR1 SGHTA and CDR2 FQGNSA. This CDR3 has 14 residues. Written as DNA, the CDR3 is TGTGCCAGCAGCTTAGCACATTTTCAAGAGACCCAGTACTTC. Its translation: CASSLAHFQETQYF. The variable domain in full, completed from reference TRBV7-2 and TRBJ2-5, reads GAGVSQSPSNKVTEKGKDVELRCDPISGHTALYWYRQSLGQGLEFLIYFQGNSAPDKSGLPSDRFSAERTGGSVSTLTIQRTQQEDSAVYLCASSLAHFQETQYFGPGTRLLVL.

The V gene is TRBV6-5, the J gene TRBJ1-2; unclear D gene. The V gene's germline CDR1 is MNHEY and CDR2 SVGAGI. The CDR3 totals 16 residues. V shed 4 bases and J shed 4 bases, with 19 bases lying between them. CDR3: CASSSPTFDGSYGYTF. CDR3 bases: TGTGCCAGCAGTTCCCCCACCTTTGACGGGTCCTATGGCTACACCTTC.

In this sample, this clonotype turned up a few times. The J gene is TRBJ1-1, the V gene TRBV7-2; TRBD1 aligns across 7 bases. Germline loops: CDR1 SGHTA, CDR2 FQGNSA. After removal of 5 bases from V and 4 bases from J, the junction contained 10 bases not matched to a gene. The length of the CDR3 is 15 residues. CDR3 DNA: TGTGCCAGCAGCCCCAGGGACAGATTAGTCACTGAAGCTTTCTTT. Amino acids: CASSPRDRLVTEAFF.

The V call is TRBV5-5, the J call TRBJ2-3, with 9 bases fitting TRBD2. CDR1 and CDR2 (germline): SGHKS, YYEKEE (reference sequence). The CDR3 is 15 residues long. V lost 1 base and J lost 3; bases outside the gene matches: 3. CDR3: CASSLQREVTDTQYF. The CDR3 DNA reads as TGTGCCAGCAGCTTGCAGCGGGAGGTAACAGATACGCAGTATTTT.

This chain connects TRBV7-2 to TRBJ2-3; TRBD2 agrees at 7 bases. This CDR3 is 18 amino acids long. Germline CDR1 SGHTA, CDR2 FQGNSA. After removal of 5 bases from V and 0 bases from J, the junction contained 14 bases not matched to a gene. The CDR3 nucleotides are TGTGCCAGCAGCAAATCTAGCGGAACTCGGCCTAGCACAGATACGCAGTATTTT. Translation gives CASSKSSGTRPSTDTQYF. Looking up the rest from reference TRBV7-2 and TRBJ2-3 gives the full variable domain: GAGVSQSPSNKVTEKGKDVELRCDPISGHTALYWYRQSLGQGLEFLIYFQGNSAPDKSGLPSDRFSAERTGGSVSTLTIQRTQQEDSAVYLCASSKSSGTRPSTDTQYFGPGTRLTVL.

This clonotype occurred a few times. V usage is TRBV27 and J usage is TRBJ1-6, with 7 bases matching TRBD1. With V trimmed by 3 bases and J by 5 bases, 4 bases remained unmatched. Germline CDR1 and CDR2: MNHEY and SMNVEV (reference sequence). CDR3 length: 15 amino acids. The CDR3 reads CASSFGDSHNSPLHF. For the CDR3, the DNA is TGTGCCAGCAGTTTTGGGGACAGTCATAATTCACCCCTCCACTTT.

This clonotype was detected only a few times. The chain carries TRBV7-3 and TRBJ2-5; TRBD2 matches at 9 bases. The V gene end was trimmed by 4 bases and the J gene end by 5 bases; junction bases not matched to a gene: 14. The CDR3 extends over 17 amino acids. Germline V gives CDR1 SGHTA, CDR2 FQGTGA. CDR3 DNA sequence: TGTGCCAGCAGCTCCCTGGGGGGTGCGGGGGGGTTCGAGACCCAGTACTTC. Translated: CASSSLGGAGGFETQYF.

This clonotype was counted between two and nine times. The J gene is TRBJ1-5, the V gene TRBV7-8; D unresolved. The CDR3 contains 13 residues. V lost 7 bases, J lost 0 bases, and 7 bases lay in between. Germline V lookup: CDR1 SGHVS, CDR2 FQNEAQ. The CDR3 nucleotides are TGTGCCAGCAAGAAGGGTAGCAATCAGCCCCAGCATTTT. Translated, it gives CASKKGSNQPQHF.

The table lists this clonotype with a few counts. The chain links TRBV7-9 to TRBJ2-4; no clear D. The length of the CDR3 is 11 residues. The V end was cut by 1 base, the J end by 9 bases, with 4 bases between. Germline values: CDR1 SEHNR, CDR2 FQNEAQ (reference sequence). The CDR3 protein is CASSLGPIQYF. The CDR3 nucleotides are TGTGCCAGCAGCTTAGGGCCCATTCAGTACTTC.

This clonotype was observed a single time. J is TRBJ2-1 and V is TRBV7-9; 8 nucleotides line up with TRBD2. CDR1 is SEHNR and CDR2 is FQNEAQ in the germline V gene (reference sequence). V lost 8 bases, J lost 6 bases, and 12 bases stayed unmatched. The length of the CDR3 is 15 residues. The DNA for the CDR3 is TGTGCCAGCGGGCGACTGAGCGGGGGCGTCAATGAGCAGTTCTTC. This codes for CASGRLSGGVNEQFF. The whole variable domain, remainder taken from reference TRBV7-9 and TRBJ2-1, is DTGVSQNPRHKITKRGQNVTFRCDPISEHNRLYWYRQTLGQGPEFLTYFQNEAQLEKSRLLSDRFSAERPKGSFSTLEIQRTEQGDSAMYLCASGRLSGGVNEQFFGPGTRLTVL.